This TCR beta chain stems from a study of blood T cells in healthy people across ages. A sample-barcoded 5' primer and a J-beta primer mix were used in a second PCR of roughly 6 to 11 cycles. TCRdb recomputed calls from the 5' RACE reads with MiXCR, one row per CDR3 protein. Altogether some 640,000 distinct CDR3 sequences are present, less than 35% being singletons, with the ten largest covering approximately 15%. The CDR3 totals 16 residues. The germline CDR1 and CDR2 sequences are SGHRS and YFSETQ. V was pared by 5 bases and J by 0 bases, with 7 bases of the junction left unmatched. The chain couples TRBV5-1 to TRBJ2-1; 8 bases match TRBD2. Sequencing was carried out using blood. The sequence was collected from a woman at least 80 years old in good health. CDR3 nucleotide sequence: TGCGCCAGCAGAGTACGCGGGGGGAGCTCCTACAATGAGCAGTTCTTC. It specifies CASRVRGGSSYNEQFF.